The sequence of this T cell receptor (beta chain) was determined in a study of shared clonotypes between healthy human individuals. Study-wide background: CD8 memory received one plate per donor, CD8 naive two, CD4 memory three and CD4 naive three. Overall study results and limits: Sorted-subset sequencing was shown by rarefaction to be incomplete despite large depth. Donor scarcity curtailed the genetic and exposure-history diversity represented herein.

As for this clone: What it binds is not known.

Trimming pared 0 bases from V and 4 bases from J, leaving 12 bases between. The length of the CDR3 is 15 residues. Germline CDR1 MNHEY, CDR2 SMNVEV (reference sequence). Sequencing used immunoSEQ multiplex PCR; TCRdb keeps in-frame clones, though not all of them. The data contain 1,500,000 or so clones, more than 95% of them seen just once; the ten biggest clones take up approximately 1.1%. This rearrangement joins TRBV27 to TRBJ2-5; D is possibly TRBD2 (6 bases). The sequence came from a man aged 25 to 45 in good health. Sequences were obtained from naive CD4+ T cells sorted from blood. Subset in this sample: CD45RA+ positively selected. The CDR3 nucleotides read TGTGCCAGCAGTTTATCGCCCGGGACTGGAGAGACCCAGTACTTC. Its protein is CASSLSPGTGETQYF.